The clone carrying this T cell receptor beta chain was counted once. Looked up from germline, CDR1 is LGHNA and CDR2 is YSLEER. The CDR3 has 15 residues. Deletions cut 0 bases from V and 1 base from J, with 9 bases between. The sample comes from a study of glioma-infiltrating T cells after dendritic cell vaccination. Study information: Dendritic cells derived from monocytes and pulsed with autologous tumor lysate formed the vaccine.

Sequencing used immunoSEQ multiplex PCR; TCRdb keeps in-frame clones, though not all of them. The sample includes some 87,000 clones, about 84% of them seen just once. Only patients with spare fresh-frozen tumor and over two years of follow-up were included. None of the glioblastoma patients had an isocitrate dehydrogenase mutation. V gene TRBV4-3 combines with J gene TRBJ1-2; D might be TRBD1 (5 bases). The sequenced sample was blood, obtained before dendritic cell vaccination. The TCR originated in a human donor with glioblastoma. CDR3 in DNA: TGCGCCAGCAGCCAAGATGCCGGGGGTAACTATGGCTACACCTTC. It codes for CASSQDAGGNYGYTF.